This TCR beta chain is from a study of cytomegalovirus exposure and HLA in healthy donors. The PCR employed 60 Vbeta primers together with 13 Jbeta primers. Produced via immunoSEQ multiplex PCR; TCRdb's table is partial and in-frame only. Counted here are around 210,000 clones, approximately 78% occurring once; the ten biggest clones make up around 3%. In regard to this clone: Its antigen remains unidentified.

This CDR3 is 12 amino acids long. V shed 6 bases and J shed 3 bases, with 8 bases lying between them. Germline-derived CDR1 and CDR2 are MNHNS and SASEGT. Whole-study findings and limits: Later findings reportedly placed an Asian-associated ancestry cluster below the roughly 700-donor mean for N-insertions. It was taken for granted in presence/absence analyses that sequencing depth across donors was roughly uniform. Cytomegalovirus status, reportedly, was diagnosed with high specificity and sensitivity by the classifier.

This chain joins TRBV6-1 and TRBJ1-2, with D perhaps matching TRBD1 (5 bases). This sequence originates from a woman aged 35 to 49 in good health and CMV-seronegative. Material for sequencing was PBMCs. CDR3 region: CASSAGHYGYTF. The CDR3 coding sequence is TGTGCCAGCAGCGCGGGACACTATGGCTACACCTTC.